A selection of T cell receptor beta chains follows, all from one sample in a study of blood T cell repertoires in COVID-19. TCRdb's copy holds only in-frame clones and misses some; the assay was immunoSEQ multiplex PCR. The data show nearly 350,000 clones, with roughly 90% seen just once and more than 5.5% held by the top ten. Sequenced sample: peripheral blood. These receptor sequences come from a woman in her 70s with COVID-19, enrolled during active disease. The CDR3 runs from the conserved cysteine through the conserved F or W. The D gene is left open where the match is weak.

V gene: TRBV13
J gene: TRBJ2-7
D gene: TRBD2
CDR3 protein: CASRLSGTTYEQYF

V gene: TRBV7-9
J gene: TRBJ1-2
D gene: .
CDR3 protein: CASSLASQGGNGYTF

V gene: TRBV19
J gene: TRBJ1-1
D gene: .
CDR3 protein: CASSRILGSGSTEAFF

V gene: TRBV19
J gene: TRBJ1-1
D gene: TRBD1
CDR3 protein: CASSRTGGSVTEAFF

V gene: TRBV7-2
J gene: TRBJ2-7
D gene: TRBD2
CDR3 protein: CASSLGSGGPSYEQYF

V gene: TRBV19
J gene: TRBJ2-5
D gene: .
CDR3 protein: CASSSAPTPTQETQYF

V gene: TRBV6-2/TRBV6-3
J gene: TRBJ1-2
D gene: .
CDR3 protein: CASSYLSRYGYTF

V gene: TRBV30
J gene: TRBJ1-5
D gene: TRBD1
CDR3 protein: CAWSAGQGSQPQHF

V gene: TRBV29-1
J gene: TRBJ2-5
D gene: TRBD1
CDR3 protein: CSVDRGRQETQYF

V gene: TRBV27
J gene: TRBJ1-1
D gene: TRBD1
CDR3 protein: CASSLTGTGASYTEAFF

V gene: TRBV19
J gene: TRBJ1-3
D gene: .
CDR3 protein: CASRSGSGNTIYF

V gene: TRBV4-1
J gene: TRBJ2-3
D gene: TRBD2
CDR3 protein: CASSLQGAGGSDTQYF

V gene: TRBV27
J gene: TRBJ2-1
D gene: .
CDR3 protein: CASSTPRGSSYNEQFF

V gene: TRBV19
J gene: TRBJ1-2
D gene: .
CDR3 protein: CASMNRVNDGYTF

V gene: TRBV19
J gene: TRBJ1-6
D gene: TRBD1
CDR3 protein: CASTGQGAESYNSPLHF

V gene: TRBV6-6
J gene: TRBJ1-2
D gene: TRBD1
CDR3 protein: CASSWGQVGDYGYTF

V gene: TRBV7-2
J gene: TRBJ2-5
D gene: TRBD2
CDR3 protein: CASSFGRRGRETQYF

V gene: TRBV27
J gene: TRBJ2-1
D gene: TRBD1
CDR3 protein: CASSLRRGFYNEQFF

V gene: TRBV12-3/TRBV12-4
J gene: TRBJ2-5
D gene: .
CDR3 protein: CASSLNGEETQYF

V gene: TRBV19
J gene: TRBJ1-5
D gene: TRBD1
CDR3 protein: CASSLRDRANQPQHF

V gene: TRBV2
J gene: TRBJ2-7
D gene: .
CDR3 protein: CASSPKLAVEQYF

V gene: TRBV29-1
J gene: TRBJ1-4
D gene: .
CDR3 protein: CSVELEGGNEKLFF

V gene: TRBV5-1
J gene: TRBJ2-7
D gene: .
CDR3 protein: CASSLNPGVNEQYF

V gene: TRBV11-1
J gene: TRBJ2-2
D gene: .
CDR3 protein: CASSLRGTVTGELFF

V gene: TRBV7-3
J gene: TRBJ1-1
D gene: TRBD1
CDR3 protein: CASSLIDGGTAEAFF

V gene: TRBV6-1
J gene: TRBJ1-3
D gene: .
CDR3 protein: CASSEVIRKNTIYF

V gene: TRBV11-2
J gene: TRBJ1-1
D gene: .
CDR3 protein: CASSPRAGGHTEAFF

V gene: TRBV28
J gene: TRBJ2-7
D gene: .
CDR3 protein: CASSPLDTLYEQYF